These 14 T cell receptor beta chains share one sample of origin, sequenced in a study of shared T cell receptors in the human thymus (dated by TCRdb to the early 2020s). Library construction relied on the immunoSEQ multiplex PCR assay. This is the immuneACCESS table as TCRdb keeps it, with only in-frame sequences that have V and J called. A part of the clones is gone; compared with another copy, unresolved V genes explain less than half, and the rest is unexplained. The sample table holds hundreds of thousands of clones, of which approximately 87% were seen once. Roughly 0.0097% of the sample lies in the top ten. The same sample was also used in a study of human thymus T cells.

Specimen: thymocytes. Source of these receptors: a boy under two years old with a congenital heart defect. Donor details come from another sample of the same person, matched by shared clones.

V gene TRBV6-4 combines with J gene TRBJ1-5; D is undetermined. Germline lookup yields CDR1 MRHNA and CDR2 SNTAGT. V shed 8 bases and J shed 0 bases, with 11 bases lying between them. The CDR3 is 14 residues long. The CDR3 is CASCRRDSNQPQHF. The CDR3 DNA follows: TGTGCCAGCTGCCGGAGGGATAGCAATCAGCCCCAGCATTTT.

This clone has just a few counts. Additional DNA sequences in this sample encode the identical CDR3. The chain has TRBV4-3 and TRBJ2-7; TRBD2 aligns across 8 bases. Germline V lookup: CDR1 LGHNA, CDR2 YSLEER. This CDR3 is 13 amino acids long. Trimming took 0 bases from V and 7 from J; bases not matched to a gene: 2. The CDR3 loop is CASSQDPGGEQYF. CDR3 DNA sequence: TGCGCCAGCAGCCAAGATCCGGGGGGGGAGCAGTACTTC.

The chain uses TRBV2 and TRBJ2-3; D possibly corresponds to TRBD2 (6 bases). This CDR3 is 14 amino acids long. Germline CDR1 and CDR2: SNHLY and FYNNEI. V lost 10 bases to trimming and J lost 0 bases, with 14 bases between them. CDR3 in amino acids: CAKKRVVSTDTQYF. The CDR3 bases are TGTGCCAAAAAGCGGGTGGTTAGCACAGATACGCAGTATTTT.

The genes are TRBV7-9 and TRBJ2-7, with 7 bases matching TRBD1. V shed 5 bases and J 4 bases; nucleotides not matched to a gene: 17. Germline-derived CDR1 and CDR2 are SEHNR and FQNEAQ (reference sequence). This CDR3 comprises 17 residues. CDR3 sequence reads: CASSLGRPRQGVYEQYF. In DNA form, the CDR3 reads TGTGCCAGCAGCCTAGGGCGTCCGAGACAGGGCGTGTACGAGCAGTACTTC.

The J gene is TRBJ2-7, the V gene TRBV7-2; TRBD2 aligns across 12 bases. V shed 5 bases, J shed 5 bases, and the junction held 13 bases outside the gene matches. Germline V lookup: CDR1 SGHTA, CDR2 FQGNSA. This CDR3 contains 17 residues. Here the CDR3 DNA reads TGTGCCAGCAGCCTGAGGCCCCGACTAGCGGGAGACCACGAGCAGTACTTC. Translation gives CASSLRPRLAGDHEQYF.

The chain uses TRBV5-1 and TRBJ2-2, with TRBD1 matching 8 bases. CDR1 SGHRS and CDR2 YFSETQ come from the germline V gene. The CDR3 spans 15 residues. V lost 4 bases, J lost 2 bases, and 4 bases stayed unmatched. Written as DNA, the CDR3 is TGCGCCAGCAGCCGCGGACAGGGCAACACCGGGGAGCTGTTTTTT. Its protein is CASSRGQGNTGELFF.

This clone has just a few counts. The V call is TRBV21-1, the J call TRBJ2-4; the DNA was not used to check the table's D call, TRBD1. TRBV21-1 is a documented pseudogene. The CDR3 length is 19 residues. The chain's CDR3 is CASSKGQGGRPQAKNIQYF. The CDR3 coding sequence is TGTGCCAGCAGCAAGGGACAGGGGGGCAGGCCGCAGGCCAAAAACATTCAGTACTTC.

This rearrangement joins TRBV15 to TRBJ1-2; 11 bases match TRBD1. This CDR3 has 15 residues. Per the germline V gene, CDR1 is LNHNV and CDR2 is YYDKDF (reference sequence). Germline trimming cut 3 bases from V and 3 bases from J; bases unmatched to any gene: 3. The chain's CDR3 is CATSSPGQGDYGYTF. The DNA for the CDR3 is TGTGCCACCAGCAGTCCGGGACAGGGGGACTATGGCTACACCTTC.

In its sample, this clone was seen a few times. The J gene is TRBJ1-1, the V gene TRBV19, with TRBD1 identical over 7 bases. The CDR3 length is 13 residues. V was clipped by 6 bases and J by 3 bases; unmatched bases: 4. The germline gives CDR1 LNHDA, CDR2 SQIVND (reference sequence). The CDR3 sequence: CASRATGDTEAFF. For the CDR3, the DNA is TGTGCCAGTAGGGCAACAGGGGACACTGAAGCTTTCTTT. The complete variable domain, with remaining parts taken from reference TRBV19 and TRBJ1-1, reads DGGITQSPKYLFRKEGQNVTLSCEQNLNHDAMYWYRQDPGQGLRLIYYSQIVNDFQKGDIAEGYSVSREKKESFPLTVTSAQKNPTAFYLCASRATGDTEAFFGQGTRLTVV.

The J gene is TRBJ2-2, the V gene TRBV5-8; maybe TRBD1 (5 bases). V was clipped by 0 bases and J by 7 bases, with 13 bases between them. The CDR3 contains 15 residues. Looked up from germline, CDR1 is SGHTS and CDR2 is YDEGEE. CDR3 DNA: TGTGCCAGCAGCTTGGAAGCAGCCACAGGCGGGGAGCTGTTTTTT. Protein product: CASSLEAATGGELFF.

V and J are TRBV28 and TRBJ1-1; TRBD1 matches at 7 bases. Germline CDR1 reads MDHEN; CDR2 reads SYDVKM. CDR3 length: 14 residues. With V trimmed by 5 bases and J by 5 bases, 8 bases remained unmatched. The CDR3 coding sequence is TGTGCCAGCAGTACCGGGACAGCCCTTACTGAAGCTTTCTTT. It is translated as CASSTGTALTEAFF. The whole variable domain, remainder taken from reference TRBV28 and TRBJ1-1, is DVKVTQSSRYLVKRTGEKVFLECVQDMDHENMFWYRQDPGLGLRLIYFSYDVKMKEKGDIPEGYSVSREKKERFSLILESASTNQTSMYLCASSTGTALTEAFFGQGTRLTVV.

The rearrangement uses TRBV14 and TRBJ2-3; 7 bases align to TRBD2. J was trimmed by 5 bases and V by 4 bases; bases with no gene match: 9. CDR3 length: 15 residues. Germline CDR1 reads SGHDN; CDR2 reads FVKESK. This CDR3 is CASSLGLVAQDTQYF. For the CDR3, the DNA is TGTGCCAGCAGCCTCGGACTAGTGGCGCAAGATACGCAGTATTTT.

The chain carries TRBV5-1 and TRBJ1-1; D gene ambiguous. V was trimmed by 0 bases and J by 5 bases, leaving 8 bases between them. Germline CDR1 reads SGHRS; CDR2 reads YFSETQ. The length of the CDR3 is 13 residues. In nucleotides, the CDR3 is TGCGCCAGCAGCTTGGCACCCGCGACTGAAGCTTTCTTT. Translating gives CASSLAPATEAFF. The full variable domain, in which reference TRBV5-1 and TRBJ1-1 provide the parts outside the CDR3, is KAGVTQTPRYLIKTRGQQVTLSCSPISGHRSVSWYQQTPGQGLQFLFEYFSETQRNKGNFPGRFSGRQFSNSRSEMNVSTLELGDSALYLCASSLAPATEAFFGQGTRLTVV.

The rearrangement uses TRBV27 and TRBJ2-7; 7 nucleotides line up with TRBD2. Germline V CDR1 and CDR2: MNHEY, SMNVEV (reference sequence). This CDR3 has 14 amino acids. The trim removed 7 bases at V and 6 bases at J, leaving 12 bases unmatched. The CDR3 nucleotides read TGTGCCAGCACTCCGGCGGGAGAAGGTGGCGAGCAGTACTTC. Translated: CASTPAGEGGEQYF.